The rows below give T cell receptor beta chains drawn from one sample of a study of blood T cell repertoires in COVID-19. Some clones are missing from TCRdb's copy, which holds only in-frame ones; the method was immunoSEQ multiplex PCR. The table records roughly 73,000 clones, around 90% of them present only once. Sequencing used peripheral blood. The receptors derive from a woman aged 80 or over with active or convalescent COVID-19. CDR3s include the opening cysteine and the closing phenylalanine or tryptophan. Fields, in order: V gene, J gene, clone size, CDR3 protein. Size tells how often a clone was seen (once, few, many) or the class of an expanded clone, and some rows leave it out.

>TRBV16|TRBJ1-6|once
CASSQISQGPDSPLHF
>TRBV11-1|TRBJ1-2|.
CASSMDRVYGYTF
>TRBV4-3|TRBJ1-2|.
CASSQDEVSGTQGYTF
>TRBV6-2/TRBV6-3|TRBJ2-2|.
CASSYPGLAGEHTGELFF
>TRBV19|TRBJ1-1|once
CASSVSGNTEAFF
>TRBV28|TRBJ1-5|few
CASSLRGHAQPQHF
>TRBV1|TRBJ1-4|once
CTSSQATRTSGLGKLFF
>TRBV6-2/TRBV6-3|TRBJ2-7|once
CASSPYLGTGAYEQYF
>TRBV29-1|TRBJ2-3|.
CSYSGGRYRTDTQYF
>TRBV5-3|TRBJ1-1|.
CARSLVRQGNTEAFF
>TRBV3-1/TRBV3-2|TRBJ2-7|few
CASSGLSPGTGVYEQYF
>TRBV7-2|TRBJ1-1|.
CASSPRVNTEAFF
>TRBV29-1|TRBJ2-5|.
CSVEGGVQETQYF
>TRBV6-5|TRBJ1-6|.
CASSYSGQLSPLHF
>TRBV7-9|TRBJ2-2|.
CASSLEGSAGGELFF
>TRBV3-1/TRBV3-2|TRBJ2-7|once
CASSQVGTGGKNEQYF
>TRBV13|TRBJ2-1|.
CASSSYLPGQGSNEQFF
>TRBV27|TRBJ2-7|.
CASSLLAGVVREQYF
>TRBV11-2|TRBJ2-3|.
CASTVGPGLTTDTQYF
>TRBV5-6|TRBJ2-3|.
CASSLGGQDTQYF
>TRBV11-2|TRBJ2-7|once
CASSLDQGGTGRYEQYF
>TRBV27|TRBJ1-4|.
CASSLSSFTNEKLFF
>TRBV28|TRBJ1-2|.
CASSYIGAYYGYTF
>TRBV12-3/TRBV12-4|TRBJ1-4|.
CASSLVFSEKLFF
>TRBV21-1|TRBJ1-2|.
CASSIARTGGNYGYTF
>TRBV23-1|TRBJ2-5|.
CASSQGDDETQYF
>TRBV6-2/TRBV6-3|TRBJ2-7|once
CASSPSGAGTYEQYF
>TRBV12-3/TRBV12-4|TRBJ1-4|.
CASSGVGEKLFF
>TRBV7-2|TRBJ2-5|.
CASSLMAGVETQYF
>TRBV19|TRBJ1-2|.
CASTGQGVFSGYTF
>TRBV28|TRBJ1-2|few
CAAREQGEDGYTF
>TRBV4-1|TRBJ1-6|.
CASSQGRGSRNHGLKSPLHF
>TRBV10-3|TRBJ1-2|.
CAISGREGPSTGYTF
>TRBV3-1/TRBV3-2|TRBJ2-5|once
CASSPGQGWETQYF
>TRBV24-1|TRBJ1-1|.
CATSESGVKAEAFF
>TRBV19|TRBJ2-5|.
CASSLLPGTLQETQYF
>TRBV30|TRBJ1-2|.
CAWSVTAGYTF